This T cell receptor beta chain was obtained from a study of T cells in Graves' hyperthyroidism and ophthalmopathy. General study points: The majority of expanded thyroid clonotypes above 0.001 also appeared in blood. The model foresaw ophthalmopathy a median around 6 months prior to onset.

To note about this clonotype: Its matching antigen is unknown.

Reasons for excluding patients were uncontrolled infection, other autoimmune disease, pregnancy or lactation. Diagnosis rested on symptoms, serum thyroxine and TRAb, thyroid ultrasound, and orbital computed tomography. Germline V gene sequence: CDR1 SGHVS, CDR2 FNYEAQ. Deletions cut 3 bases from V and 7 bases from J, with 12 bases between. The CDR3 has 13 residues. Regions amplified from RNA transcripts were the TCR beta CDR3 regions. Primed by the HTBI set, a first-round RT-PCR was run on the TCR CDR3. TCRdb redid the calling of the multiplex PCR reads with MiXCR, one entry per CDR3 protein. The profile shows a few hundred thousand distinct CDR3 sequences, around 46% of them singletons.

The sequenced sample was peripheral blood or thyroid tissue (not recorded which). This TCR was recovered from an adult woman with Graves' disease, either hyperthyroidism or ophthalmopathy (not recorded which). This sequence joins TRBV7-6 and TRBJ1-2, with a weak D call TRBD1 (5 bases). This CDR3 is CASSLLGESGYTF. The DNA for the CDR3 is TGTGCCAGCAGCTTGCTGGGGGAGAGTGGCTACACCTTC.